This passage covers 11 T cell receptor beta chains from one sample sequenced in a study of blood T cell repertoires in COVID-19 (dated by TCRdb to 2019 to 2021). The library was built by means of the immunoSEQ multiplex PCR assay. TCRdb provides this immuneACCESS table in a form limited to in-frame rearrangements. Some clones are lacking; in checked studies, under half of them reflect an unresolved V gene, and why the rest are absent is not known. The sample includes 340,000 or so clones, with about 86% observed a single time. Around 4.4% of the sample is in the top ten clones. The sequencing sample was made of PBMCs or T cells enriched from blood (not recorded which). Receptors were obtained from a woman aged 40 to 50 with acute COVID-19.

The chain employs TRBV11-2 and TRBJ1-4; TRBD1 might be the D (5 bases). The germline V gene encodes CDR1 SGHAT and CDR2 FQNNGV. Trimming pared 4 bases from V and 8 bases from J, leaving 20 bases between. The length of the CDR3 is 16 residues. Written as DNA, the CDR3 is TGTGCCAGCAGCTCGATAAAGGGGCGCCTCGAGGAAAAACTGTTTTTT. As protein: CASSSIKGRLEEKLFF. Variable domain in full (rest from reference TRBV11-2 and TRBJ1-4): EAGVAQSPRYKIIEKRQSVAFWCNPISGHATLYWYQQILGQGPKLLIQFQNNGVVDDSQLPKDRFSAERLKGVDSTLKIQPAKLEDSAVYLCASSSIKGRLEEKLFFGSGTQLSVL.

The chain links TRBV5-1 to TRBJ2-5; a possible D gene is TRBD1 (5 bases). The CDR3 covers 14 residues. CDR1 and CDR2 (germline): SGHRS, YFSETQ. V lost 3 bases and J lost 2, with 11 bases in between. The CDR3, as DNA: TGCGCCAGCAGCTACCAGGGTGGACAAGAGACCCAGTACTTC. Translation gives CASSYQGGQETQYF.

The chain employs TRBV5-1 and TRBJ2-1; TRBD2 might be the D (5 bases). CDR1 and CDR2 from the germline V gene are SGHRS and YFSETQ. The CDR3 covers 16 residues. Trimming cost V 4 bases and J 5 bases, with 19 bases left between them. The CDR3 loop is CASSPLRGNDHNEQFF. The CDR3 nucleotides read TGCGCCAGCAGCCCCCTCCGGGGAAACGACCACAATGAGCAGTTCTTC. The variable domain in full, with the rest retrieved from reference TRBV5-1 and TRBJ2-1, is KAGVTQTPRYLIKTRGQQVTLSCSPISGHRSVSWYQQTPGQGLQFLFEYFSETQRNKGNFPGRFSGRQFSNSRSEMNVSTLELGDSALYLCASSPLRGNDHNEQFFGPGTRLTVL.

The CDR3 DNA is TGTGCCAGCAGCTTGGGACAGGGGTATGAAAAACTGTTTTTT. Translating it yields CASSLGQGYEKLFF. This chain joins TRBV7-8 and TRBJ1-4; 10 positions match TRBD1. V dropped 3 bases and J dropped 6; count of bases not matched to a gene: 1. Germline V CDR1 and CDR2: SGHVS, FQNEAQ. The CDR3 runs 14 residues.

The chain joins TRBV18 to TRBJ2-3, with D possibly matching TRBD2 (6 bases). Germline V gives CDR1 KGHSH, CDR2 LQKENI. CDR3 length: 16 residues. The V end was cut by 4 bases, the J end by 8 bases, with 22 bases between. The CDR3 DNA reads TGTGCCAGCTCACGGAGGGACCCCGGTTTGTGGGGTACGCAGTATTTT. Translating it yields CASSRRDPGLWGTQYF. Complete variable domain (other parts from reference TRBV18 and TRBJ2-3): NAGVMQNPRHLVRRRGQEARLRCSPMKGHSHVYWYRQLPEEGLKFMVYLQKENIIDESGMPKERFSAEFPKEGPSILRIQQVVRGDSAAYFCASSRRDPGLWGTQYFGPGTRLTVL.

This chain links TRBV4-2 with TRBJ1-2; 8 bases map to TRBD1. The CDR3 is made up of 18 amino acids. V lost 0 bases and J lost 6; bases outside the gene matches: 15. The germline V gene encodes CDR1 LGHNA and CDR2 YNFKEQ. CDR3 in amino acids: CASSQDRTGSNYFHGYTF. DNA for the CDR3: TGTGCCAGCAGCCAAGATAGGACAGGGTCTAACTATTTCCATGGCTACACCTTC.

The gene calls are TRBV18 and TRBJ2-2; no definite D call. From germline, CDR1 is KGHSH and CDR2 LQKENI. With 1 base removed from V and 2 bases from J, the gap between germline ends came to 8 bases. The CDR3 length is 15 residues. CDR3 in amino acids: CASSPLTANTGELFF. The CDR3 nucleotides read TGTGCCAGCTCACCACTTACAGCAAACACCGGGGAGCTGTTTTTT. Using reference TRBV18 and TRBJ2-2 for the parts outside the CDR3, the full variable domain is NAGVMQNPRHLVRRRGQEARLRCSPMKGHSHVYWYRQLPEEGLKFMVYLQKENIIDESGMPKERFSAEFPKEGPSILRIQQVVRGDSAAYFCASSPLTANTGELFFGEGSRLTVL.

The CDR3 here is CASRTSGGADTQYF. As DNA, the CDR3 is TGTGCCAGCAGGACTAGCGGGGGGGCAGATACGCAGTATTTT. The V and J genes are TRBV6-5 and TRBJ2-3, with 14 bases aligning to TRBD2. The CDR3 sequence is 14 residues long. Trimming removed 6 bases from V and 4 bases from J; junction bases left unmatched: 0. Germline V gives CDR1 MNHEY, CDR2 SVGAGI.

This clone was counted only a few times. The chain uses TRBV7-3 and TRBJ2-1; perhaps TRBD2 as D (5 bases). Germline loops: CDR1 SGHTA, CDR2 FQGTGA. The V end was cut by 5 bases, the J end by 5 bases, with 10 bases between. The CDR3 is 13 residues long. This CDR3 is CASSPPGNNEQFF. The CDR3 DNA reads as TGTGCCAGCAGCCCTCCGGGAAACAATGAGCAGTTCTTC.

J is TRBJ2-5 and V is TRBV5-6, with 7 bases identical to TRBD1. The CDR3 is 19 amino acids. V trimming: 4 bases; J trimming: 5 bases; junction bases outside the gene matches: 23. The V gene's germline CDR1 is SGHDT and CDR2 YYEEEE. This CDR3 is CASSNPSETGLQRGETQYF. In nucleotides, the CDR3 is TGTGCCAGCAGCAACCCTTCCGAGACAGGGCTACAACGAGGGGAGACCCAGTACTTC.

As DNA, the CDR3 is TGTGCCAGTAGCCTACTAGCGGCTTCCTACAATGAGCAGTTCTTC. Its translation: CASSLLAASYNEQFF. The gene calls are TRBV19 and TRBJ2-1; 8 positions match TRBD2. CDR3 size: 15 residues. Germline CDR1 LNHDA, CDR2 SQIVND (reference sequence). V was pared by 6 bases and J by 1 base, with 5 bases of the junction left unmatched.